This T cell receptor beta chain was identified during a study of T cells in Graves' hyperthyroidism and ophthalmopathy. The study's findings and limits: Blood held most thyroid clonotypes expanded above 0.001 frequency.

Together with thyroid ultrasound, orbital computed tomography, serum thyroxine and TRAb, clinical symptoms were used for diagnoses. Note on this clonotype: The antigen is not known.

This CDR3 is 15 amino acids long. Trimming stripped 5 bases from V and 4 bases from J, with 15 bases between. Germline V CDR1 and CDR2: KGHSH, LQKENI. Template material for amplifying TCR beta CDR3 regions consisted of RNA transcripts. The study used the HTBI primer set for a first-round RT-PCR of the TCR CDR3. TCRdb used MiXCR to reprocess the multiplex PCR reads, holding one entry per CDR3 protein. This table has 400,000 to 600,000 distinct CDR3 sequences, 20% appearing once. The material sequenced was blood. This clonotype was sampled from a man aged 18 to 29 with Graves' hyperthyroidism. This chain connects TRBV18 to TRBJ1-5; TRBD1 is a possible D gene (5 bases). The CDR3: CASSADSLANQPQHF. CDR3 nucleotides: TGTGCCAGCTCAGCCGACAGCCTAGCAAATCAGCCCCAGCATTTT.